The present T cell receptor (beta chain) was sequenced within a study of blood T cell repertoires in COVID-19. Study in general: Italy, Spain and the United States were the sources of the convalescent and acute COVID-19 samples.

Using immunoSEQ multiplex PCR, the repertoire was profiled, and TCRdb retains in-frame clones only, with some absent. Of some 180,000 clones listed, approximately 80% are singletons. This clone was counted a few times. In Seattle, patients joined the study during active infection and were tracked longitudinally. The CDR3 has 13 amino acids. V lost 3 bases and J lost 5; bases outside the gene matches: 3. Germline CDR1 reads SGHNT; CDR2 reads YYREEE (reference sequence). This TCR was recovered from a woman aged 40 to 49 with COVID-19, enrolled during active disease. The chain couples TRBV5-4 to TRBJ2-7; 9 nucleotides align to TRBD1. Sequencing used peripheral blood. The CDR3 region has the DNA TGTGCCAGCAGCTGGGACAGGGTCCACGAGCAGTACTTC. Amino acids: CASSWDRVHEQYF.